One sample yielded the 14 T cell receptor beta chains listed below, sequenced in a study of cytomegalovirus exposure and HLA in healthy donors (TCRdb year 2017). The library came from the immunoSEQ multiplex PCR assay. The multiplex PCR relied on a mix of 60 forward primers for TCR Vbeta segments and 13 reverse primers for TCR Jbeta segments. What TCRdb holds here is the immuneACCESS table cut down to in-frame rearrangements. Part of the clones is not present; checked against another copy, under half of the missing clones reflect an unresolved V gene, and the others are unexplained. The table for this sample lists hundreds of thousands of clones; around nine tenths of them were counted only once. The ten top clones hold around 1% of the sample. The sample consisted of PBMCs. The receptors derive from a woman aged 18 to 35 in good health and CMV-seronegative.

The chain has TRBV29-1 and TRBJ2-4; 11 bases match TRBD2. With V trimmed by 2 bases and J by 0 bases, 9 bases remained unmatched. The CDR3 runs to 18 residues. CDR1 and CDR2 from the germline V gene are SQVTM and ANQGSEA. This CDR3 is CSVERLAGGPLAKNIQYF. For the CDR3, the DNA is TGCAGCGTTGAACGGCTAGCGGGGGGCCCGTTAGCCAAAAACATTCAGTACTTC.

In DNA, the CDR3 is TGCGCCAGCAGCAGGACAGGGAGCGACGAGCAGTACTTC. This gives the protein CASSRTGSDEQYF. The chain couples TRBV4-3 to TRBJ2-7; 8 bases are shared with TRBD1. The J segment lost 5 bases and the V segment lost 5 bases, leaving 5 bases of the junction unmatched. The CDR3 spans 13 residues. The germline gives CDR1 LGHNA, CDR2 YSLEER.

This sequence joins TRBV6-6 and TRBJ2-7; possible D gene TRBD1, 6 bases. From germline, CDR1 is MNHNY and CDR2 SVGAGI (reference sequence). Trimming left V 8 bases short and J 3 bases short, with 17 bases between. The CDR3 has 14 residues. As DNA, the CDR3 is TGTGCCAGCTCAGACAGGAGGATCGGCTACGAGCAGTACTTC. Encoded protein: CASSDRRIGYEQYF.

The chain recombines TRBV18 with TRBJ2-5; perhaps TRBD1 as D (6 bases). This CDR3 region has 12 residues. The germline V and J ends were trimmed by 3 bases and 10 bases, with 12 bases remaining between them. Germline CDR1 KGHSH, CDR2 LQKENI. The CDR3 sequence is CASSPMSGDQYF. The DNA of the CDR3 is TGTGCCAGCTCACCGATGTCAGGGGACCAGTACTTC.

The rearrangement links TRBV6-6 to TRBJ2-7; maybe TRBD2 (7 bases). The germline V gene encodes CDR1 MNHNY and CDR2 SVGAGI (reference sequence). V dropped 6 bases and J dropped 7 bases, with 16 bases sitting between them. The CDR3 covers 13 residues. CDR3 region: CASRVGAGEEQYF. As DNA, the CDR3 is TGTGCCAGCAGGGTGGGGGCGGGGGAAGAGCAGTACTTC.

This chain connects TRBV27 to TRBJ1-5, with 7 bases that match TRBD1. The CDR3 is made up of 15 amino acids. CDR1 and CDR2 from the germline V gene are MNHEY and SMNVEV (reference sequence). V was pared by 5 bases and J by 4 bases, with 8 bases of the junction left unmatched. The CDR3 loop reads CASSPSPGGNQPQHF. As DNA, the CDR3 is TGTGCCAGCAGTCCGTCACCAGGGGGGAATCAGCCCCAGCATTTT.

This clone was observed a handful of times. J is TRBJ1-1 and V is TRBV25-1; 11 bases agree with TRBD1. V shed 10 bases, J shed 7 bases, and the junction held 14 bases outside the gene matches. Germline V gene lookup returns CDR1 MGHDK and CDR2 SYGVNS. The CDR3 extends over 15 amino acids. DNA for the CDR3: TGTGCCACCATCGGACAGGGGGCGCCGGAGAATGAAGCTTTCTTT. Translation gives CATIGQGAPENEAFF.

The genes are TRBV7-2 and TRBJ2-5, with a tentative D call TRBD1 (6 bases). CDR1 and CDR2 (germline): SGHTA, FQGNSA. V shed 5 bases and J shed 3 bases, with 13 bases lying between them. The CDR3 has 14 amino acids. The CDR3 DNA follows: TGTGCCAGCAGCCTACAGGGTTACGAAGAGACCCAGTACTTC. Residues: CASSLQGYEETQYF. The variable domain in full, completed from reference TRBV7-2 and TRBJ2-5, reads GAGVSQSPSNKVTEKGKDVELRCDPISGHTALYWYRQSLGQGLEFLIYFQGNSAPDKSGLPSDRFSAERTGGSVSTLTIQRTQQEDSAVYLCASSLQGYEETQYFGPGTRLLVL.

This chain's CDR3 is CARPGGVDRSLQETQYF. CDR3 nucleotide sequence: TGTGCCAGGCCAGGAGGTGTGGACAGGAGCCTCCAAGAGACCCAGTACTTC. V and J are TRBV19 and TRBJ2-5; 7 bases are a match to TRBD1. Looked up from germline, CDR1 is LNHDA and CDR2 is SQIVND (reference sequence). The CDR3 is 17 amino acids. The junction had 17 bases not matched to a gene; V was cut back by 9 bases and J by 1 base.

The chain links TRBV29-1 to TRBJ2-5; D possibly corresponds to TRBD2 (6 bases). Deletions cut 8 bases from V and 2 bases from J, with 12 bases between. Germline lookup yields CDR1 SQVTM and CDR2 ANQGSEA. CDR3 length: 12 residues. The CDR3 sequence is CSWGAGQETQYF. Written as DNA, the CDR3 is TGCAGCTGGGGTGCGGGACAAGAGACCCAGTACTTC.

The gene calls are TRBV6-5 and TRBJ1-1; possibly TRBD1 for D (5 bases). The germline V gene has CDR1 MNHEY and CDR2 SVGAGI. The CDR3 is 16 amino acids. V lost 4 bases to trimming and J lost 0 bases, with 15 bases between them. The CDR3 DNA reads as TGTGCCAGCAGTTCCTGGGCAGGGAACATGAACACTGAAGCTTTCTTT. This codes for CASSSWAGNMNTEAFF.

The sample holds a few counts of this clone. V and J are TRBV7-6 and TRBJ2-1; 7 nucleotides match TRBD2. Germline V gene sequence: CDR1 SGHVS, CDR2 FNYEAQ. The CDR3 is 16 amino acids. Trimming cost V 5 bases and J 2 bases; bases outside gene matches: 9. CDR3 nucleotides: TGTGCCAGCAGCCCACCTCAGAGCGGGGCCTACAATGAGCAGTTCTTC. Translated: CASSPPQSGAYNEQFF.

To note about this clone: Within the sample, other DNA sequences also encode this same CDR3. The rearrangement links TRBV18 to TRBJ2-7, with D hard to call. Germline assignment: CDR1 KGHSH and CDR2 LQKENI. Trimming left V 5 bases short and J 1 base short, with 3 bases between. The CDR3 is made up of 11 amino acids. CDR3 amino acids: CASSSSYEQYF. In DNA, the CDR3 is TGTGCCAGCTCATCGTCCTACGAGCAGTACTTC.

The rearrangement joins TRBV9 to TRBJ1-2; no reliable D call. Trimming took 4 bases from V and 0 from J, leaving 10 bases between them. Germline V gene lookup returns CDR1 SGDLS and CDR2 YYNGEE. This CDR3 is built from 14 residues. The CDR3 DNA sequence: TGTGCCAGCAGCATAGGAGGTTCTAACTATGGCTACACCTTC. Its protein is CASSIGGSNYGYTF.